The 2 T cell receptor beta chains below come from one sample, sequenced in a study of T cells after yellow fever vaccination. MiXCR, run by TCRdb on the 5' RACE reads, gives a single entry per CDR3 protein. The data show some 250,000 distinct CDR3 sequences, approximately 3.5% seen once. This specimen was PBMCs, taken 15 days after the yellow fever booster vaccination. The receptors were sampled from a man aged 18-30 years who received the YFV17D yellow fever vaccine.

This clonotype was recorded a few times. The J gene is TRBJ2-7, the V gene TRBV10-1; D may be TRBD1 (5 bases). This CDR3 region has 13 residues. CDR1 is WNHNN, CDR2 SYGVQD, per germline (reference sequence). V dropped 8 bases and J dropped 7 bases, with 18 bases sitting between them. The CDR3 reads CASPRAALPEQYV. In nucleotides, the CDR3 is TGCGCCAGCCCCAGGGCAGCCCTACCTGAGCAGTACGTC.

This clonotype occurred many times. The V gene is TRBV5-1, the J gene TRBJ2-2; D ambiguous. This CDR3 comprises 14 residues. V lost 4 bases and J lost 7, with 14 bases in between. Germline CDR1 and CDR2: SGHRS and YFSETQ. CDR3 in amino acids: CASSMDPMGGELFF. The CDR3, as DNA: TGCGCCAGCAGCATGGACCCTATGGGCGGGGAGCTGTTTTTT.